In this sample, the clone carrying this TCR beta chain turned up many times. What it binds is unknown. The CDR3 runs 14 residues. This sample is drawn from a study of blood T cells in healthy people across ages. Findings and caveats of the study: Naive CD4+ cells and diversity were both higher in long-lived donors than in aged donors.

Using a J-beta primer mix together with a sample-barcoded 5' primer, a second PCR was run for about 6 to 11 cycles. From the 5' RACE reads, TCRdb called clonotypes with MiXCR, one entry per CDR3 protein. The sample yields more than 800,000 distinct CDR3 sequences, around 28% seen once. The source of this sequence is a woman older than 75 in good health. Sequenced material: blood. The chain recombines TRBV21-1 with TRBJ1-5. TRBV21-1 is noted as a pseudogene. The CDR3 is CASSKAPGNQPQHF. DNA for the CDR3: TGTGCCAGCAGCAAAGCGCCCGGAAATCAGCCCCAGCATTTT.